The 16 T cell receptor beta chains presented below share a single source sample, sequenced in a study of PD-L1 blockade in urothelial cancer. Here immunoSEQ multiplex PCR was the method, and the copy in TCRdb shows in-frame clones only, minus some. The data show more than 55,000 clones, approximately 86% seen once. Sample: PBMCs, taken around atezolizumab (anti-PD-L1) treatment. These receptors originate from a man aged 50 to 60 with urothelial cancer.

The rearrangement joins TRBV5-1 to TRBJ2-5, with 7 bases matching TRBD1. The CDR3 spans 14 residues. The junction had 5 bases not matched to a gene; V was cut back by 4 bases and J by 2 bases. Germline V lookup: CDR1 SGHRS, CDR2 YFSETQ. Here the CDR3 DNA reads TGCGCCAGCAGCAAGACAGGGCCTCAAGAGACCCAGTACTTC. Its translation is CASSKTGPQETQYF.

The V and J genes are TRBV6-5 and TRBJ2-7; TRBD1 might be the D (5 bases). Germline V gene data show CDR1 as MNHEY and CDR2 as SVGAGI. Trimming shortened V by 5 bases and J by 3 bases, and 11 bases separated the two germline ends. The CDR3 length is 13 residues. CDR3 sequence (DNA): TGTGCCAGCAGTCGACAGCCTGTCTACGAGCAGTACTTC. Protein: CASSRQPVYEQYF.

The chain has TRBV19 and TRBJ2-7; D might be TRBD1 (5 bases). The germline V gene has CDR1 LNHDA and CDR2 SQIVND (reference sequence). CDR3 length: 15 residues. V gave up 5 bases and J gave up 0 bases, with 14 bases separating them. The CDR3 loop reads CASSQTDSSSYEQYF. The DNA for the CDR3 is TGTGCCAGTAGTCAGACAGACTCCAGCTCCTACGAGCAGTACTTC. Supplemented by reference TRBV19 and TRBJ2-7, the full variable domain reads DGGITQSPKYLFRKEGQNVTLSCEQNLNHDAMYWYRQDPGQGLRLIYYSQIVNDFQKGDIAEGYSVSREKKESFPLTVTSAQKNPTAFYLCASSQTDSSSYEQYFGPGTRLTVT.

In its sample, this clone was seen once. This sequence joins TRBV2 and TRBJ2-1; TRBD1 matches at 7 bases. The CDR3 is 14 residues long. Germline CDR1 and CDR2: SNHLY and FYNNEI. J gave up 8 bases and V 5 bases, and 9 bases lay outside the gene matches. The CDR3 DNA is TGTGCCAGCAGTCGATCAGGACAGGACTATGAGCAGTTCTTC. It codes for CASSRSGQDYEQFF. The variable domain in full, with the rest retrieved from reference TRBV2 and TRBJ2-1, is EPEVTQTPSHQVTQMGQEVILRCVPISNHLYFYWYRQILGQKVEFLVSFYNNEISEKSEIFDDQFSVERPDGSNFTLKIRSTKLEDSAMYFCASSRSGQDYEQFFGPGTRLTVL.

V is TRBV7-6 and J is TRBJ2-1; 12 bases map to TRBD2. Germline CDR1 reads SGHVS; CDR2 reads FNYEAQ. With 5 bases clipped from V and 2 bases from J, the junction kept 4 bases outside the gene matches. There are 16 residues in the CDR3. This CDR3 reads CASSPRLAGAYNEQFF. CDR3 DNA sequence: TGTGCCAGCAGCCCAAGACTAGCGGGAGCCTACAATGAGCAGTTCTTC.

The chain links TRBV7-2 to TRBJ2-3; D is perhaps TRBD2 (6 bases). Germline V CDR1 and CDR2: SGHTA, FQGNSA. The ends were cut back, 0 bases at V and 6 bases at J, with 22 bases in the middle. This CDR3 has 18 amino acids. The CDR3 loop reads CASSLAYPGTATMDTQYF. The CDR3 nucleotides read TGTGCCAGCAGCTTAGCCTACCCCGGGACTGCCACCATGGATACGCAGTATTTT.

The J gene is TRBJ2-1, the V gene TRBV7-8; the match to TRBD2 covers 8 bases. This CDR3 spans 16 amino acids. Germline loops: CDR1 SGHVS, CDR2 FQNEAQ. Trimming took 5 bases from V and 2 from J; bases not matched to a gene: 8. CDR3 residues: CASSPAGLGTYNEQFF. CDR3 bases: TGTGCCAGCAGCCCGGCGGGACTAGGGACCTACAATGAGCAGTTCTTC.

This chain joins TRBV11-2 and TRBJ2-1; 9 bases are a match to TRBD2. V trimming: 5 bases; J trimming: 9 bases; junction bases outside the gene matches: 8. CDR1 SGHAT and CDR2 FQNNGV come from the germline V gene. The CDR3 covers 14 residues. The CDR3 DNA sequence: TGTGCCAGCAGCACCGCGGGGGGGACTGGTGAGCAGTTCTTC. Amino acid sequence: CASSTAGGTGEQFF.

V gene TRBV7-9 combines with J gene TRBJ2-1; tentative D call: TRBD1 (6 bases). Between the trimmed V and J ends, which lost 7 bases and 4 bases, there was a span of 11 bases. Germline lookup yields CDR1 SEHNR and CDR2 FQNEAQ (reference sequence). The CDR3 runs to 13 residues. In nucleotides, the CDR3 is TGTGCCAGCACCACCACAGGGTACAATGAGCAGTTCTTC. It yields the protein CASTTTGYNEQFF.

The chain has TRBV4-1 and TRBJ2-3; no reliable D call. Looked up from germline, CDR1 is MGHRA and CDR2 is YSYEKL. Trimming took off 1 base at V and 5 bases at J, with 16 bases between the two ends. The CDR3 has 16 amino acids. Here the CDR3 DNA reads TGCGCCAGCAGCCAAGTAGTAGGTCGCCTAGGAGATACGCAGTATTTT. Protein sequence: CASSQVVGRLGDTQYF.

The chain carries TRBV6-4 and TRBJ2-7, with 11 bases fitting TRBD1. Germline CDR1 MRHNA, CDR2 SNTAGT. This CDR3 is built from 15 residues. The J segment lost 3 bases and the V segment lost 6 bases, leaving 7 bases of the junction unmatched. The CDR3 loop is CASSPGTGGVYEQYF. In DNA, the CDR3 is TGTGCCAGCAGCCCCGGGACAGGGGGGGTCTACGAGCAGTACTTC.

The chain uses TRBV28 and TRBJ1-4; possibly TRBD1 for D (5 bases). Germline V lookup: CDR1 MDHEN, CDR2 SYDVKM. The CDR3 covers 16 residues. Trimming removed 5 bases from V and 4 bases from J, with 17 bases in between. The CDR3 loop reads CASSKIQQAFNEKLFF. CDR3 DNA: TGTGCCAGCAGTAAGATACAACAGGCATTTAATGAAAAACTGTTTTTT. The complete variable domain, with remaining parts taken from reference TRBV28 and TRBJ1-4, reads DVKVTQSSRYLVKRTGEKVFLECVQDMDHENMFWYRQDPGLGLRLIYFSYDVKMKEKGDIPEGYSVSREKKERFSLILESASTNQTSMYLCASSKIQQAFNEKLFFGSGTQLSVL.

This sequence joins TRBV9 and TRBJ2-2, with D tentatively TRBD2 (6 bases). Germline values: CDR1 SGDLS, CDR2 YYNGEE. V was trimmed by 0 bases and J by 6 bases, leaving 6 bases between them. CDR3 length equals 13 residues. The CDR3: CASSVGEAGELFF. The CDR3 nucleotides are TGTGCCAGCAGCGTAGGGGAGGCCGGGGAGCTGTTTTTT.

This clone was seen more than once but under ten times. The chain uses TRBV5-4 and TRBJ1-4, with TRBD1 matching over 10 bases. Germline V CDR1 and CDR2: SGHNT, YYREEE (reference sequence). The ends lost 4 bases at V and 7 bases at J; junction bases unmatched: 7. The CDR3 is made up of 15 amino acids. The DNA of the CDR3 is TGTGCCAGCAGCCAGACGGGACAGGGGTTTGAAAAACTGTTTTTT. Amino acids: CASSQTGQGFEKLFF.

CDR3 amino acids: CASSLSPGLGEETQYF. The CDR3 DNA is TGTGCCAGCAGCTTATCACCGGGACTGGGGGAAGAGACCCAGTACTTC. The chain recombines TRBV7-9 with TRBJ2-5, with D maybe TRBD2 (6 bases). Trimming took off 2 bases at V and 3 bases at J, with 16 bases between the two ends. The CDR3 covers 16 residues. Germline V gene sequence: CDR1 SEHNR, CDR2 FQNEAQ (reference sequence).

This rearrangement joins TRBV18 to TRBJ2-1; TRBD2 agrees at 8 bases. This CDR3 spans 15 amino acids. From germline, CDR1 is KGHSH and CDR2 LQKENI. V was pared by 2 bases and J by 6 bases, with 6 bases of the junction left unmatched. CDR3 nucleotide sequence: TGTGCCAGCTCACCAGCAAGCGGGAGAGGCAATGAGCAGTTCTTC. Translating it yields CASSPASGRGNEQFF.